Here is one T cell receptor beta chain with its context. The antigen is unknown. Constant-segment primers served in 5'RACE that generated TCR alpha and TCR beta cDNA libraries bearing sample barcodes and UMIs. TCRdb recomputed calls from the 5' RACE reads with MiXCR, one row per CDR3 protein. This table holds hundreds of thousands of distinct CDR3 sequences, roughly 17% found once. The data were taken from a study of T-cell memory formation after mild COVID-19. The study, taken as a whole, reports: Mainly CM and EM harbored the contracting CD4+ clones; mainly EMRA harbored the CD8+ ones. Day 15 to 85 contracting clones showed balanced CD4/CD8; later expanders leaned CD4+. The study detected some responding clones in pre-infection memory, suggesting cross-reactive memory joined.

CDR1 and CDR2 from the germline V gene are ENHRY and SYGVKD. The CDR3 sequence is 12 residues long. Trimming shortened V by 3 bases and J by 6 bases, and 9 bases separated the two germline ends. The source material was PBMCs or a T cell subset sorted from them (not recorded which). The V call is TRBV10-3, the J call TRBJ2-7; D is ambiguous. This receptor was identified in an adult woman who had mild COVID-19 (a few samples of this study predate the infection). Cell type and time point are not known. The CDR3 region has the DNA TGTGCCATCAGTGATGCAGGATTCGAGCAGTACTTC. This sequence encodes CAISDAGFEQYF.